This entry features one TCR beta chain sequence. Its antigen is unknown. This sample is part of a study of T cell responses to AZD1222 COVID-19 vaccine. This CDR3 is built from 15 residues. Per the germline V gene, CDR1 is MNHEY and CDR2 is SVGAGI. The ends were cut back, 6 bases at V and 0 bases at J, with 11 bases in the middle. Assay: immunoSEQ multiplex PCR; the TCRdb copy retains only in-frame clones and omits some. The sample has tens of thousands of clones, approximately 91% seen once. Study conclusions and caveats: Donors in the cohort were predominantly white British and more often female, and clonal diversity was possibly underestimated. In all cases, repertoires were sampled only after the peak T cell response.

This receptor was identified in an adult in good health. J is TRBJ1-4 and V is TRBV6-5, with D perhaps matching TRBD1 (6 bases). Here the sequenced sample was peripheral blood, taken on day 0 of MenACWY control vaccination. For the CDR3, the DNA is TGTGCCAGCAGATCCGAGGGGGCAACTAATGAAAAACTGTTTTTT. It encodes CASRSEGATNEKLFF.